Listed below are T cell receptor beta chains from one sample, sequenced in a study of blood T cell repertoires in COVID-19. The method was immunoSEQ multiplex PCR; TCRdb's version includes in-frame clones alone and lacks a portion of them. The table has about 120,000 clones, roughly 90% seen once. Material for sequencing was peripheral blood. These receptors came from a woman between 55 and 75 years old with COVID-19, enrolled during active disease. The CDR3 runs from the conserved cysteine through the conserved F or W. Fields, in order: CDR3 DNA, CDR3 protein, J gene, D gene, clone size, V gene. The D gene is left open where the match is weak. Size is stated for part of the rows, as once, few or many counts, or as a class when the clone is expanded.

TGTGCCAGTACGCAGGCGAGAAATTCACCCCTCCACTTT	CASTQARNSPLHF	TRBJ1-6	.	.	TRBV19
TGTGCCTGGATAGGCCAACAGGTAGGAGCTTTCTTT	CAWIGQQVGAFF	TRBJ1-1	.	.	TRBV30
TGTGCCAGCAGCTTATTTGCAGGGGGGGATACGCAGTATTTT	CASSLFAGGDTQYF	TRBJ2-3	.	.	TRBV7-3
TGTGCCAGCAGCCAATCCGGGACAGGGAACACTGAAGCTTTCTTT	CASSQSGTGNTEAFF	TRBJ1-1	TRBD1	.	TRBV7-2
TGTGCCAGCAGCCATACAACTACCTCGAACACTGAAGCTTTCTTT	CASSHTTTSNTEAFF	TRBJ1-1	.	.	TRBV4-2
TGTGCCAGCATCCCCACGGGGAGGGCTTGGGAGACCCAGTACTTC	CASIPTGRAWETQYF	TRBJ2-5	TRBD2	.	TRBV6-5
TGTGCCAGCAGCCCCCGTCCAAGAGGGGGTTACGAGCAGTACTTC	CASSPRPRGGYEQYF	TRBJ2-7	.	.	TRBV7-2
TGTGCCAGCAGTTTGGCAGGGAACGAGCAGTACTTC	CASSLAGNEQYF	TRBJ2-7	.	.	TRBV12-3/TRBV12-4
TGTGCCAGCTCACCATTGGCAACCAACAAATACACTGAAGCTTTCTTT	CASSPLATNKYTEAFF	TRBJ1-1	.	.	TRBV18
TGCGCCAGCACCAGAGACCAGGCTTCCTACGAGCAGTACTTC	CASTRDQASYEQYF	TRBJ2-7	.	.	TRBV5-1
TGTGCCAGCAGAGGAGGGGTCACAGATACGCAGTATTTT	CASRGGVTDTQYF	TRBJ2-3	.	.	TRBV2
TGTGCCAGCAGCCATGGTTCGGGACAGGGAAATGGCTACACCTTC	CASSHGSGQGNGYTF	TRBJ1-2	TRBD1	.	TRBV4-2
TGCGCCAGCAGCTTGACAGGGAAGGGTGAAAAACTGTTTTTT	CASSLTGKGEKLFF	TRBJ1-4	.	.	TRBV5-1
TGTGCCAGCAGTTCCCATGCCTTGGGGGGTGATTCACCCCTCCACTTT	CASSSHALGGDSPLHF	TRBJ1-6	.	.	TRBV27
TGTGCCAGCAGCCAAAGACAGGGCTTCTATGGCTACACCTTC	CASSQRQGFYGYTF	TRBJ1-2	TRBD1	.	TRBV3-1/TRBV3-2
TGTGCCAGCAGCCAAGATCTGACTAGCGGTTCCTCCTACAATGAGCAGTTCTTC	CASSQDLTSGSSYNEQFF	TRBJ2-1	TRBD2	.	TRBV4-2
TGTGCCAGCAGCAACTACAAGGAGCGTCGGGGCGAGCAGTACTTC	CASSNYKERRGEQYF	TRBJ2-7	.	.	TRBV6-6
TGTGCCAGTAGTATTGTTGAGGGCGGGGAGCTGTTTTTT	CASSIVEGGELFF	TRBJ2-2	.	once	TRBV19
TGTGCCAGCAGCACGTCGGTGGACAGATCCAATGGCTACACCTTC	CASSTSVDRSNGYTF	TRBJ1-2	.	.	TRBV25-1
TGTGCCAGCACCCCCTATAGTAATCAGCCCCAGCATTTT	CASTPYSNQPQHF	TRBJ1-5	.	.	TRBV7-8
TGTGCCAGCAGCGGAGGGAAGAACACTGAAGCTTTCTTT	CASSGGKNTEAFF	TRBJ1-1	.	few	TRBV9
TGTGCCTGGGGCTTTAATAGCAATCAGCCCCAGCATTTT	CAWGFNSNQPQHF	TRBJ1-5	.	few	TRBV30
TGTGCCAGCAGTTACTCGAAAGTTACTAGCACAGATACGCAGTATTTT	CASSYSKVTSTDTQYF	TRBJ2-3	.	.	TRBV6-2/TRBV6-3
TGTGCCAGCTCACCGACAGGGACAACCGGGGAGCTGTTTTTT	CASSPTGTTGELFF	TRBJ2-2	TRBD1	.	TRBV18
TGTGCCATCAGTGGCTCCGGACAGGGGGATTCACCCCTCCACTTT	CAISGSGQGDSPLHF	TRBJ1-6	TRBD1	.	TRBV10-3
TGTGCCAGCAGCTACGGAACCGGGACAGGGAACTATGGCTACACCTTC	CASSYGTGTGNYGYTF	TRBJ1-2	TRBD1	.	TRBV7-2